One sample yielded the 32 T cell receptor beta chains listed below, sequenced in a study of cytomegalovirus exposure and HLA in healthy donors. PCR used 60 Vbeta primers and 13 Jbeta primers. Some clones are missing from TCRdb's copy, which holds only in-frame ones; the method was immunoSEQ multiplex PCR. The sample lists some 200,000 clones, around 83% occurring once. Sample: PBMCs. These receptors came from a girl between 5 and 17 years old in good health and CMV-seronegative.

The chain is built from TRBV7-3 and TRBJ2-3; 15 bases fit TRBD2. This CDR3 has 16 residues. Unmatched junction bases numbered 5, after V lost 4 bases and J lost 6 bases. Looked up from germline, CDR1 is SGHTA and CDR2 is FQGTGA. The CDR3 sequence is CASSSGTSGRRDTQYF. The CDR3 region has the DNA TGTGCCAGCAGCTCCGGGACTAGCGGGAGGCGGGATACGCAGTATTTT.

V usage is TRBV28 and J usage is TRBJ2-6; 7 bases line up with TRBD1. This CDR3 is built from 15 residues. V was pared by 3 bases and J by 4 bases, with 3 bases of the junction left unmatched. The germline gives CDR1 MDHEN, CDR2 SYDVKM. This CDR3 reads CASSFGQAGANVLTF. CDR3 in DNA: TGTGCCAGCAGTTTTGGACAGGCCGGGGCCAACGTCCTGACTTTC.

The rearrangement links TRBV7-6 to TRBJ1-1; a possible D gene is TRBD1 (5 bases). CDR1 and CDR2 from the germline V gene are SGHVS and FNYEAQ. Trimming pared 4 bases from V and 1 base from J, leaving 7 bases between. The CDR3 is 13 amino acids. The CDR3 DNA reads as TGTGCCAGCAGCTGGGGGGGGAACACTGAAGCTTTCTTT. It is translated as CASSWGGNTEAFF. Together with reference TRBV7-6 and TRBJ1-1, the CDR3 gives the full variable domain: GAGVSQSPRYKVTKRGQDVALRCDPISGHVSLYWYRQALGQGPEFLTYFNYEAQQDKSGLPNDRFSAERPEGSISTLTIQRTEQRDSAMYRCASSWGGNTEAFFGQGTRLTVV.

This rearrangement joins TRBV23-1 to TRBJ1-5; D ambiguous. TRBV23-1 is recorded as an ORF, its role being uncertain. Deletions cut 0 bases from V and 4 bases from J, with 16 bases between. The CDR3 consists of 17 residues. The CDR3 nucleotides are TGCGCCAGCAGTCAATCAAGGGAGATACTCCTGAATCAGCCCCAGCATTTT. This encodes CASSQSREILLNQPQHF.

The V call is TRBV5-1, the J call TRBJ1-1; TRBD1 matches at 8 bases. This CDR3 contains 19 residues. Trimming removed 0 bases from V and 4 bases from J; junction bases left unmatched: 17. CDR1 and CDR2 from the germline V gene are SGHRS and YFSETQ. The CDR3 DNA reads as TGCGCCAGCAGCTTGGTTGGGGTAAGGTACCGGGACAGGATCACTGAAGCTTTCTTT. Amino acids: CASSLVGVRYRDRITEAFF.

This rearrangement joins TRBV14 to TRBJ2-3; D unresolved. Germline V gene data show CDR1 as SGHDN and CDR2 as FVKESK. V shed 0 bases and J shed 1 base, with 14 bases lying between them. The CDR3 is 17 amino acids. Here the CDR3 reads CASSQERAVLGTDTQYF. The CDR3 DNA reads as TGTGCCAGCAGCCAAGAACGTGCGGTGTTAGGCACAGATACGCAGTATTTT.

In DNA form, the CDR3 reads TGCGCCAGCAGCGCACACCTAGAGAACACTGAAGCTTTCTTT. It yields the protein CASSAHLENTEAFF. The J gene is TRBJ1-1, the V gene TRBV5-1; unclear D gene. Germline V gene data show CDR1 as SGHRS and CDR2 as YFSETQ. The V end was cut by 4 bases, the J end by 1 base, with 11 bases between. The CDR3 runs 14 residues.

V is TRBV6-6 and J is TRBJ1-6; TRBD1 agrees at 7 bases. Trimming cost V 0 bases and J 5 bases; bases outside gene matches: 4. The CDR3 spans 16 residues. Germline V lookup: CDR1 MNHNY, CDR2 SVGAGI (reference sequence). CDR3 nucleotide sequence: TGTGCCAGCAGTTACTCGAGACAGGGCCATAATTCACCCCTCCACTTT. This encodes CASSYSRQGHNSPLHF.

This clone was observed a few times. The rearrangement joins TRBV6-1 to TRBJ1-4; TRBD1 matches at 10 bases. The CDR3 sequence is 15 residues long. Germline CDR1 is MNHNS and CDR2 is SASEGT. V was pared by 4 bases and J by 6 bases, with 5 bases of the junction left unmatched. CDR3 in amino acids: CASSGAGTGDEKLFF. The CDR3 nucleotides are TGTGCCAGCAGTGGGGCCGGGACAGGGGATGAAAAACTGTTTTTT.

The rearrangement links TRBV2 to TRBJ1-4; D unclear. Trimming removed 4 bases from V and 8 bases from J, with 11 bases in between. The germline gives CDR1 SNHLY, CDR2 FYNNEI. The CDR3 has 13 amino acids. The CDR3 is CASSAGNKEKLFF. The DNA for the CDR3 is TGTGCCAGCAGTGCGGGGAACAAAGAAAAACTGTTTTTT.

The chain has TRBV27 and TRBJ1-2; TRBD1 might be the D (6 bases). The CDR3 totals 12 residues. Trimming shortened V by 6 bases and J by 4 bases, and 9 bases separated the two germline ends. The germline V gene has CDR1 MNHEY and CDR2 SMNVEV (reference sequence). In DNA form, the CDR3 reads TGTGCCAGCAGACAGGGAAGCTATGGCTACACCTTC. Its protein product is CASRQGSYGYTF.

This clone was seen only a few times. The V gene is TRBV5-1, the J gene TRBJ1-1; D not resolved. The germline V and J ends were trimmed by 6 bases and 6 bases, with 18 bases remaining between them. This CDR3 has 14 amino acids. Germline V CDR1 and CDR2: SGHRS, YFSETQ. CDR3 protein: CASNSGSILSEAFF. CDR3 in DNA: TGCGCCAGCAATTCAGGATCGATCCTATCTGAAGCTTTCTTT.

The V gene is TRBV28, the J gene TRBJ2-1; 8 positions match TRBD1. The ends lost 3 bases at V and 4 bases at J; junction bases unmatched: 2. Per the germline V gene, CDR1 is MDHEN and CDR2 is SYDVKM. This CDR3 spans 14 amino acids. In DNA form, the CDR3 reads TGTGCCAGCAGTTTGGGACAGGATTACAATGAGCAGTTCTTC. Protein sequence: CASSLGQDYNEQFF.

This chain connects TRBV5-1 to TRBJ2-1, with 12 bases identical to TRBD2. Germline CDR1 is SGHRS and CDR2 is YFSETQ. V was pared by 4 bases and J by 9 bases, with 8 bases of the junction left unmatched. CDR3 size: 15 residues. The CDR3 is CASSLGTSGWGEQFF. CDR3 DNA sequence: TGCGCCAGCAGCCTAGGGACTAGCGGGTGGGGTGAGCAGTTCTTC.

The chain couples TRBV7-9 to TRBJ1-3; D gene unclear. V was clipped by 5 bases and J by 4 bases, with 12 bases between them. The CDR3 spans 14 residues. Germline V gives CDR1 SEHNR, CDR2 FQNEAQ (reference sequence). The CDR3 DNA follows: TGTGCCAGCAGCCCACCGATAGCGGGAAACACCATATATTTT. Its protein is CASSPPIAGNTIYF. The complete variable domain, with remaining parts taken from reference TRBV7-9 and TRBJ1-3, reads DTGVSQNPRHKITKRGQNVTFRCDPISEHNRLYWYRQTLGQGPEFLTYFQNEAQLEKSRLLSDRFSAERPKGSFSTLEIQRTEQGDSAMYLCASSPPIAGNTIYFGEGSWLTVV.

This rearrangement joins TRBV7-2 to TRBJ2-3; TRBD2 matches at 8 bases. Germline V gene sequence: CDR1 SGHTA, CDR2 FQGNSA. The V segment lost 4 bases and the J segment 1 base; nucleotides outside the gene matches: 7. The CDR3 extends over 16 amino acids. CDR3 nucleotides: TGTGCCAGCAGCTCCCTTAGTAGCGGGGGCACAGATACGCAGTATTTT. Its protein is CASSSLSSGGTDTQYF.

The CDR3 DNA reads TGTGCCTGGAGGGCCCTCAGGGGGCTCTACACCGGGGAGCTGTTTTTT. It yields the protein CAWRALRGLYTGELFF. The V gene is TRBV30, the J gene TRBJ2-2; 8 bases are shared with TRBD1. V was clipped by 3 bases and J by 3 bases; unmatched bases: 9. CDR3 length equals 16 residues. CDR1 and CDR2 (germline): GTSNPN, SVGIG (reference sequence).

The chain combines TRBV6-1 with TRBJ2-7; 9 nucleotides match TRBD1. Germline CDR1 and CDR2: MNHNS and SASEGT. The CDR3 spans 15 residues. Trimming took 2 bases from V and 3 from J; bases not matched to a gene: 5. CDR3 nucleotide sequence: TGTGCCAGCAGTGAACCGGGACAGGGTGACTACGAGCAGTACTTC. Protein product: CASSEPGQGDYEQYF.

The J gene is TRBJ1-1, the V gene TRBV11-2; tentative D call: TRBD1 (5 bases). Trimming cost V 10 bases and J 1 base, with 16 bases left between them. The germline gives CDR1 SGHAT, CDR2 FQNNGV. The CDR3 covers 14 residues. CDR3 residues: CATLRDRSNTEAFF. As DNA, the CDR3 is TGTGCCACCCTACGAGACAGATCGAACACTGAAGCTTTCTTT.

The V call is TRBV18, the J call TRBJ1-6; tentatively, D is TRBD1 (6 bases). V was cut by 5 bases and J by 10 bases, with 12 bases left in between. CDR1 and CDR2 from the germline V gene are KGHSH and LQKENI. The CDR3 loop spans 13 amino acids. The CDR3 spells CASSTGTGSPLHF. The CDR3 coding sequence is TGTGCCAGCTCAACAGGGACGGGGTCACCCCTCCACTTT.

CDR3 coding DNA: TGTGCCAGCTCGAGATTAACGCGATACGAGCAGTACTTC. Translating gives CASSRLTRYEQYF. The chain is built from TRBV27 and TRBJ2-7, with D uncertain. This CDR3 has 13 amino acids. V lost 8 bases to trimming and J lost 4 bases, with 15 bases between them. The germline V gene encodes CDR1 MNHEY and CDR2 SMNVEV (reference sequence).

This rearrangement joins TRBV28 to TRBJ1-3, with TRBD1 as a possible D gene (6 bases). The ends were cut back, 6 bases at V and 0 bases at J, with 12 bases in the middle. The CDR3 consists of 15 residues. Germline CDR1 MDHEN, CDR2 SYDVKM. CDR3 in amino acids: CASSGQFSSGNTIYF. CDR3 bases: TGTGCCAGCAGCGGACAGTTCAGCTCTGGAAACACCATATATTTT.

This chain uses TRBV5-4 with TRBJ2-1; 7 bases map to TRBD1. Germline trimming cut 0 bases from V and 6 bases from J; bases unmatched to any gene: 6. The CDR3 loop spans 15 amino acids. The germline gives CDR1 SGHNT, CDR2 YYREEE (reference sequence). For the CDR3, the DNA is TGTGCCAGCAGCTTGGGAGGGGGCGATGGCAATGAGCAGTTCTTC. The encoded protein is CASSLGGGDGNEQFF.

V and J are TRBV28 and TRBJ2-2; D perhaps matches TRBD2 (6 bases). The CDR3 has 16 residues. Looked up from germline, CDR1 is MDHEN and CDR2 is SYDVKM. Trimming pared 1 base from V and 6 bases from J, leaving 15 bases between. The chain's CDR3 is CASSLFSGRDAGELFF. The CDR3 DNA sequence: TGTGCCAGCAGTTTATTTTCCGGGAGAGATGCCGGGGAGCTGTTTTTT.

In its sample, this clone was seen once. The chain combines TRBV5-1 with TRBJ2-3; 13 nucleotides match TRBD2. There are 18 residues in the CDR3. The V gene's germline CDR1 is SGHRS and CDR2 YFSETQ. V trimming: 0 bases; J trimming: 1 base; junction bases outside the gene matches: 5. The CDR3 loop is CASSLGTSGSRGTDTQYF. DNA of the CDR3: TGCGCCAGCAGCTTGGGGACTAGCGGGAGTCGGGGCACAGATACGCAGTATTTT.

The rearrangement links TRBV5-1 to TRBJ1-2; D perhaps matches TRBD1 (6 bases). The V and J ends lost 0 bases and 2 bases respectively, with 11 bases between them. Germline V CDR1 and CDR2: SGHRS, YFSETQ. The CDR3 has 15 amino acids. The CDR3 region has the DNA TGCGCCAGCAGCTTGGCGGGGGGCGGAAACTATGGCTACACCTTC. This gives the protein CASSLAGGGNYGYTF.

The chain uses TRBV7-2 and TRBJ2-7; 8 nucleotides agree with TRBD2. V gave up 6 bases and J gave up 8 bases; unmatched junction bases: 15. The CDR3 is 15 amino acids. CDR1 and CDR2 (germline): SGHTA, FQGNSA. CDR3 protein: CASRQSGGLRVQQYF. CDR3 in DNA: TGTGCCAGCAGGCAAAGCGGGGGATTACGTGTGCAGCAGTACTTC.

This chain connects TRBV7-8 to TRBJ2-7; TRBD1 matches at 11 bases. Germline-derived CDR1 and CDR2 are SGHVS and FQNEAQ. V gave up 5 bases and J gave up 4 bases; unmatched junction bases: 7. The CDR3 is 15 residues long. The CDR3 region is CASSRGQGAWYEQYF. The CDR3 nucleotides read TGTGCCAGCAGCAGAGGACAGGGGGCTTGGTACGAGCAGTACTTC.

In regard to this clone: The junction departs from the called germline gene at one end, perhaps through a read error. This chain connects TRBV7-2 to TRBJ1-2, with unresolved D. Germline-derived CDR1 and CDR2 are SGHTA and FQGNSA. The CDR3 runs to 12 residues. In DNA, the CDR3 is TGTGCCAGCAGCCCCGTGTTCCTTCCGGAGCGTTTC. It specifies CASSPVFLPERF.

V usage is TRBV6-5 and J usage is TRBJ1-1; D is uncertain. This CDR3 is 14 amino acids long. Germline V lookup: CDR1 MNHEY, CDR2 SVGAGI. The V and J ends lost 3 bases and 3 bases respectively, with 11 bases between them. The CDR3: CASSYSPGYTEAFF. The CDR3 DNA reads as TGTGCCAGCAGTTATTCCCCGGGATACACTGAAGCTTTCTTT.

The chain couples TRBV6-1 to TRBJ2-7, with TRBD2 matching over 8 bases. Germline V CDR1 and CDR2: MNHNS, SASEGT. Unmatched junction bases numbered 18, after V lost 2 bases and J lost 9 bases. The CDR3 covers 17 residues. As DNA, the CDR3 is TGTGCCAGCAGTGAACTCGGGCGTCTAGCGGGTCTAAAAGGGCAGTACTTC. Residues: CASSELGRLAGLKGQYF.

The CDR3 is CASSSQGALGYTF. CDR3 DNA sequence: TGCGCCAGCAGCTCACAGGGGGCGCTGGGCTACACCTTC. This chain joins TRBV5-1 and TRBJ1-2, with 9 bases matching TRBD1. Germline assignment: CDR1 SGHRS and CDR2 YFSETQ. Trimming removed 3 bases from V and 8 bases from J; junction bases left unmatched: 5. The CDR3 extends over 13 amino acids.